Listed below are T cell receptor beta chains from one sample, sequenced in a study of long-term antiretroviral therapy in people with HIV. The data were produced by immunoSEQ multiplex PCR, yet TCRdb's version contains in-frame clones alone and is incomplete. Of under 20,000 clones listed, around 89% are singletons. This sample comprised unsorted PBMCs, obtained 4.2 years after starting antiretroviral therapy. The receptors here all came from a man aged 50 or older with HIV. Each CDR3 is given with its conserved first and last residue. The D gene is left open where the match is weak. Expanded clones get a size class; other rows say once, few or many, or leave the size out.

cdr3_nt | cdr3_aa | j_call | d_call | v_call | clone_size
TGTGCCAGCTCACCGACGGGACAGGGTAGACACTATGGCTACACCTTC | CASSPTGQGRHYGYTF | TRBJ1-2 | TRBD1 | TRBV18 | NA
TGCGCCAGCAGCCCAGGAGGGGGCCAGCCCCAGCATTTT | CASSPGGGQPQHF | TRBJ1-5 | TRBD1 | TRBV5-1 | NA
TGTGCCAGCAGCTGGGAGGCCGGGTTCTACGAGCAGTACTTC | CASSWEAGFYEQYF | TRBJ2-7 | NA | TRBV5-5 | few
TGTGCCAGCAGTTACGGGCAGGCCACTGGCTACACCTTC | CASSYGQATGYTF | TRBJ1-2 | NA | TRBV6-5 | NA
TGTGCCATAACCGGGACCCTGTACAATGAGCAGTTCTTC | CAITGTLYNEQFF | TRBJ2-1 | NA | TRBV2 | NA
TGCGCCAGCAGCCAAGATGGGACAGGGTCCACCGGGGAGCTGTTTTTT | CASSQDGTGSTGELFF | TRBJ2-2 | TRBD1 | TRBV4-3 | NA
TGTGCCAGCAGCTTGGGGACAGGGAAGTGGGGTGGCTACACCTTC | CASSLGTGKWGGYTF | TRBJ1-2 | TRBD1 | TRBV5-6 | NA
TGTGCCAGCAGTGGCAGGGGGCTTTATGGGGCCAACGTCCTGACTTTC | CASSGRGLYGANVLTF | TRBJ2-6 | TRBD1 | TRBV2 | once
TGTGCCAGCAGCCAACAAAGGGGTCAGGGAACTAATGAAAAACTGTTTTTT | CASSQQRGQGTNEKLFF | TRBJ1-4 | NA | TRBV11-2 | NA
TGTGCCAGCAGACGGACAGGGTACGAGCAGTACTTC | CASRRTGYEQYF | TRBJ2-7 | TRBD1 | TRBV27 | NA
TGTGCCAGCAGCTACCGGACTAGCGGACTCACAGATACGCAGTATTTT | CASSYRTSGLTDTQYF | TRBJ2-3 | TRBD2 | TRBV4-2 | once
TGTGCCAGCAGTGAGGTCTTAAGCACAGATACGCAGTATTTT | CASSEVLSTDTQYF | TRBJ2-3 | NA | TRBV2 | NA
TGTGCCAGCAGCCCTGGGGCAGCGGGCCTTACCGGGGAGCTGTTTTTT | CASSPGAAGLTGELFF | TRBJ2-2 | NA | TRBV2 | NA
TGTGCCAGCAGTTACGCTACAGGGGGGTACGAGCAGTACTTC | CASSYATGGYEQYF | TRBJ2-7 | TRBD1 | TRBV6-6 | NA
TGTGCCAGCAGCTTCTCAACCCTAGCGGCCTCCTACAATGAGCAGTTCTTC | CASSFSTLAASYNEQFF | TRBJ2-1 | TRBD2 | TRBV9 | NA
TGTGCCAGCAGCTCGGGACAGGGCCACGAAAAACTGTTTTTT | CASSSGQGHEKLFF | TRBJ1-4 | TRBD1 | TRBV11-2 | NA
TGTGCCAGCAGCAGGGATCCAGTGGCGCAGAGCTATGGCTACACCTTC | CASSRDPVAQSYGYTF | TRBJ1-2 | NA | TRBV5-5 | once
TGCGCCAGCAGTGAGTCCAGGACTACTCGGGGCCCCACAGATACGCAGTATTTT | CASSESRTTRGPTDTQYF | TRBJ2-3 | NA | TRBV10-2 | NA
TGCGCCAGCAGCTTGGCCCCAGTAGGGGAAAAACTGTTTTTT | CASSLAPVGEKLFF | TRBJ1-4 | NA | TRBV5-1 | NA
TGTGCCAGCAGCGTGGCTAGGACTAGCGAGGATACGCAGTATTTT | CASSVARTSEDTQYF | TRBJ2-3 | TRBD2 | TRBV9 | NA
TGTGCCACCAGCCACGGGGGGGGAGACACAGATACGCAGTATTTT | CATSHGGGDTDTQYF | TRBJ2-3 | TRBD2 | TRBV15 | NA
TGTGCCAGTAGTATGAGTACGGACTACCCCACGAACACCGGGGAGCTGTTTTTT | CASSMSTDYPTNTGELFF | TRBJ2-2 | NA | TRBV19 | once
TGTGCCAGCAGCCTACGAGGGACGAGCAATCAGCCCCAGCATTTT | CASSLRGTSNQPQHF | TRBJ1-5 | NA | TRBV5-8 | NA
TGTGCCAGCAGTGAAGAGGGGGGCAATCAGCCCCAGCATTTT | CASSEEGGNQPQHF | TRBJ1-5 | NA | TRBV2 | once
TGTGCCAGCAGTTTCAGGCCCCAGTACTATGGCTACACCTTC | CASSFRPQYYGYTF | TRBJ1-2 | NA | TRBV27 | NA
TGTGCCAGCAGCTTGCTCCAGGGGATGAGGACTGAAGCTTTCTTT | CASSLLQGMRTEAFF | TRBJ1-1 | NA | TRBV5-6 | NA
TGCGCCAGCAGTGCCGCAGGGTATCCGACTGAAGCTTTCTTT | CASSAAGYPTEAFF | TRBJ1-1 | NA | TRBV10-2 | NA
TGTGCATGGGGGGGGCGAAGGTATTCACCCCTCCACTTT | CAWGGRRYSPLHF | TRBJ1-6 | NA | TRBV5-4 | NA
TGCAGCGTCTTAGCGGGGGGGCTGGATACGCAGTATTTT | CSVLAGGLDTQYF | TRBJ2-3 | TRBD2 | TRBV29-1 | once
TGTGCCAGCAGCTTAGGGGACAGGGACACCGGGGAGCTGTTTTTT | CASSLGDRDTGELFF | TRBJ2-2 | TRBD1 | TRBV7-8 | NA
TGCAGCGTTGACTTGCGGGGGAACCCCACAGATACGCAGTATTTT | CSVDLRGNPTDTQYF | TRBJ2-3 | TRBD2 | TRBV29-1 | NA
TGTGCCAGCAGTTCCACAGGGGGACCTAATGAAAAACTGTTTTTT | CASSSTGGPNEKLFF | TRBJ1-4 | TRBD1 | TRBV28 | few
TGTGCCAGCAGTGAATTTGAGTGGGACAGTTCCTACGAGCAGTACTTC | CASSEFEWDSSYEQYF | TRBJ2-7 | TRBD1 | TRBV6-1 | NA
TGTGCCAGCAGTTTAGAAGGAGATGGCTACACCTTC | CASSLEGDGYTF | TRBJ1-2 | NA | TRBV27 | NA
TGTGCCAGCAGACTTACCGGGACAGGGGAAGGATTCTTC | CASRLTGTGEGFF | TRBJ2-1 | TRBD1 | TRBV11-2 | NA
TGCGCCAGCAGCCAAGACCCCGGGACAACCGGTGGCTACACCTTC | CASSQDPGTTGGYTF | TRBJ1-2 | NA | TRBV4-3 | NA
TGCGCCAGCAGCCAGGATACAGGGGGCTCGACTTCCTACGAGCAGTACTTC | CASSQDTGGSTSYEQYF | TRBJ2-7 | TRBD1 | TRBV4-3 | NA
TGCGCCAGCAGCTTTAGAACCGGGACTAGCGGCGGTACCGGGGAGCTGTTTTTT | CASSFRTGTSGGTGELFF | TRBJ2-2 | TRBD2 | TRBV5-1 | NA
TGTGCCAGCTCACCACCTGTGTCCGCAGGGGAGAACACTGAAGCTTTCTTT | CASSPPVSAGENTEAFF | TRBJ1-1 | NA | TRBV18 | NA
TGTGCCAGCAGCTTAGTAGATTGGACATCAACTAATGAAAAACTGTTTTTT | CASSLVDWTSTNEKLFF | TRBJ1-4 | NA | TRBV7-9 | NA